This TCR beta chain was recorded in a study of CD8+ T cells in alopecia areata. CDR3 length: 13 residues. Trimming removed 2 bases from V and 8 bases from J, with 11 bases in between. The germline V gene has CDR1 SGHDT and CDR2 YYEEEE. RNA extraction and reverse transcription yielded cDNA as sequencing template. Profiling relied on immunoSEQ multiplex PCR, and the TCRdb table lists in-frame clones only, not all of them. The sample gives roughly 150,000 clones, around 54% of which show up once; around 4.8% is in the top ten. The chain combines TRBV5-6 with TRBJ2-4; no reliable D call. This TCR came from a human donor in good health. Sequenced: CD4+ T cells sorted from blood. CDR3 in DNA: TGTGCCAGCAGCTTTTCTTGGGTAGACATTCAGTACTTC. Its translation: CASSFSWVDIQYF.